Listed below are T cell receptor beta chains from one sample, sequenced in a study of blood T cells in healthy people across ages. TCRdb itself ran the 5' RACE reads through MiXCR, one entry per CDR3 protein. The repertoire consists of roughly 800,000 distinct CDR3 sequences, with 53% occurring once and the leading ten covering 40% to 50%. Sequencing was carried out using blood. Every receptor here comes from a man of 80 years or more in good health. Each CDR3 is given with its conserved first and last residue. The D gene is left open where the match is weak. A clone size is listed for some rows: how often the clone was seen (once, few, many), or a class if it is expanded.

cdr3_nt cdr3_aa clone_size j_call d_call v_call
TGTGCCAGCAGTGAAAGGTACAGGGGAATTAGATACGCGTATTTT CASSERYRGIRYAYF many TRBJ2-3 TRBD1 TRBV6-1
TGCGCCAGCAGCCCCCTCCAGACAGGGACCGGGGAGCTGTTTTTT CASSPLQTGTGELFF . TRBJ2-2 TRBD1 TRBV5-1
TGTGCCAGCAGTCGGTCGGGGGGAGTGAACACTGAAGCTTTCTTT CASSRSGGVNTEAFF once TRBJ1-1 . TRBV6-5
TGTGCCAGCAGCAAGCTCGGGAGTAAAGAGACCCAGTACTTC CASSKLGSKETQYF few TRBJ2-5 . TRBV21-1
TGTGCCAGCAGCCAAGATATCGGGTACGGCTACACCTTC CASSQDIGYGYTF . TRBJ1-2 . TRBV14
TGTGCCAGCAGCCACGAGACAGGGGTTGGAAACACCATATATTTT CASSHETGVGNTIYF . TRBJ1-3 TRBD1 TRBV25-1
TGTGCCAGCAGTGGTTGGGGGAGGGCTAGCGGGCCCTCCTACGAGCAGTACTTC CASSGWGRASGPSYEQYF . TRBJ2-7 TRBD2 TRBV7-9
TGTGCCAGCAGCTTAGGACAGAGGGATACGCAGTATTTT CASSLGQRDTQYF few TRBJ2-3 . TRBV7-2
TGTGCCAGCAGGCGCACAGAAGCCTACGAGCGGTACTTC CASRRTEAYERYF once TRBJ2-7 . TRBV12-3/TRBV12-4
TGTGCCAGCAGCCACGGACAGGGCCCTAGTGAGCAGTTCTTC CASSHGQGPSEQFF . TRBJ2-1 TRBD1 TRBV7-2
TGTGCCAGCTCACCACTGTACAGCGATAAAGAGACCCAGTACTTC CASSPLYSDKETQYF . TRBJ2-5 . TRBV18
TGTGCCAGTTTAGCGGGAACAGATACGCAGTATTTT CASLAGTDTQYF few TRBJ2-3 TRBD2 TRBV28
TGTGCCAGCAGCTTAGTAGTAGGGACACCCACAGATACGCAGTATTTT CASSLVVGTPTDTQYF few TRBJ2-3 . TRBV7-2
TGTGCCAGCAGCTTGTGGTGGTTAACTGGCAATGAGCAGTTCTTC CASSLWWLTGNEQFF . TRBJ2-1 . TRBV5-6
TGTGCCACAGGGACAGGGGAGGACTATGGCTACACCTTC CATGTGEDYGYTF few TRBJ1-2 TRBD1 TRBV10-3
TGCGCCAGCAGCCAAGCGGCAATGAAAAAGTCCTACGAGCAGTACTTC CASSQAAMKKSYEQYF . TRBJ2-7 . TRBV4-1
TGTGCCAGCAGCTCTAGCGGGAGACTCACCAATGAGCAGTACTTC CASSSSGRLTNEQYF . TRBJ2-5 TRBD2 TRBV3-1
TGTGCCAGCAGCGGGGGACTAGCGACAACCTACGAGCAGTACTTC CASSGGLATTYEQYF few TRBJ2-7 TRBD2 TRBV9
TGTGCCAGCAGTTACGAGTGGGGGGACTCTGGGGCCAACGTCCTGACTTTC CASSYEWGDSGANVLTF few TRBJ2-6 . TRBV6-5
TGTGCCAGCAGTGGGGAGACAGTATATGGCTACACCTTC CASSGETVYGYTF . TRBJ1-2 . TRBV2
TGCAGTGCCCCATCCGCGGAGGGCTATGAGCAGTACTTC CSAPSAEGYEQYF . TRBJ2-7 . TRBV20-1
TGTGCCAGCAGCCCTAACGGGAGAGATTACGAGCAGTACTTC CASSPNGRDYEQYF once TRBJ2-7 . TRBV7-2
TGCAGTGCTAGAGGGGCCCAGGGTCAAAACTATGGCTACACCTTC CSARGAQGQNYGYTF . TRBJ1-2 . TRBV20-1
TGCAGCGCTAAGACTAGCGGTTACAATGAGCAGTTCTTC CSAKTSGYNEQFF few TRBJ2-1 TRBD2 TRBV29-1
TGCGCCAGCAGCGGATCCGGGACAACCTACAATGAGCAGTTCTTC CASSGSGTTYNEQFF . TRBJ2-1 . TRBV5-1
TGCAGCGCCTTGGACATCACTAACTATGGCTACACCTTC CSALDITNYGYTF few TRBJ1-2 . TRBV29-1
TGTGCCAGCAGCGCAGGGGACAGGGCTAACTATGGCTACACCTTC CASSAGDRANYGYTF . TRBJ1-2 TRBD1 TRBV7-2
TGTGCCAGCTCAGAGGGGCCAGACTATGGCTACACCTTC CASSEGPDYGYTF . TRBJ1-2 . TRBV18
TGTGCCAGCAGCCCACGGGGACGGACCCAAGAGACCCAGTACTTC CASSPRGRTQETQYF few TRBJ2-5 . TRBV3-1
TGTGCCAGCAGACTGTCGACAGGAAGCACAGATACGCAGTATTTT CASRLSTGSTDTQYF once TRBJ2-3 . TRBV28
TGTGTCAGCAGTGAGCTAGATACGCAGTATTTT CVSSELDTQYF . TRBJ2-3 . TRBV10-3
TGTGCCACCAGCGGGTCCAAGGGGGGACAGCCCCAGCATTTT CATSGSKGGQPQHF . TRBJ1-5 . TRBV15
TGCAGCGTGTTTGGGGTGGATGAAAAACTGTTTTTT CSVFGVDEKLFF . TRBJ1-4 . TRBV29-1
TGCAGCGCCAAAGGCCCACAGGGTAGCCACGAGCAGTACTTC CSAKGPQGSHEQYF . TRBJ2-7 . TRBV29-1
TGTGCCAGCAGTTACTCGCCTAGATGGACAGGGGGACTCAATCAGCCCCAGCATTTT CASSYSPRWTGGLNQPQHF . TRBJ1-5 TRBD1 TRBV6-2/TRBV6-3
TGCAGCGCTGAGCCCCAACAGGGCGGTCACTCCTACAATGAGCAGTTCTTC CSAEPQQGGHSYNEQFF once TRBJ2-1 . TRBV29-1
TGCGCCGGCACCCTGGGGGGAAGATACGCGTATTTT CAGTLGGRYAYF . TRBJ2-3 . TRBV5-1
TGTGCCAGCAGCCCGGGGACTAGGATCACAGATACGCAGTATTTT CASSPGTRITDTQYF few TRBJ2-3 TRBD2 TRBV7-2
TGTGCCAGCAGTTTTGGGACTAGCGGGAGATCGCACACCGGGGAGCTGTTTTTT CASSFGTSGRSHTGELFF . TRBJ2-2 TRBD2 TRBV12-3/TRBV12-4
TGTGCCAGCAGCCAAGATCCGGGTGTCGGGGAGCTGTTTTTT CASSQDPGVGELFF few TRBJ2-2 . TRBV4-2
TGTGCCAGCAGCCGCGGGACAGGGTCCGACGAGCAGTACTTC CASSRGTGSDEQYF . TRBJ2-7 TRBD1 TRBV6-5
TGTGCCAGCAGCTTATCGGCGGGAGGTGGGAACACAGATACGCAGTATTTT CASSLSAGGGNTDTQYF . TRBJ2-3 TRBD2 TRBV7-2
TGTGCCAGCACCGCCTTAGCGGGAGGGTTTTACAATGAGCAGTACTTC CASTALAGGFYNEQYF . TRBJ2-5 TRBD2 TRBV6-5
TGCGCCAGCAGCCAAAGACTAGGACGGCCACAGGAAAAACTGTTTTTT CASSQRLGRPQEKLFF . TRBJ1-4 . TRBV4-1
TGCGCCAGCAGCTTGCGGGACAGGGGTCTAGAAGCTTTCTTT CASSLRDRGLEAFF . TRBJ1-1 TRBD1 TRBV5-1
TGTGCCAGCAGCGACGTTGGGTTTGATGTTCGCACAGATACGCAGTATTTT CASSDVGFDVRTDTQYF . TRBJ2-3 . TRBV2
TGTGCCAGCAGCCCCAAGAAGCTAGCGTGGGGATTAAGGGAGCAGTTCTTC CASSPKKLAWGLREQFF . TRBJ2-1 . TRBV3-1
TGTGCCAGCAGTGGACAGGGGGATAATTCACCCCTCCACTTT CASSGQGDNSPLHF . TRBJ1-6 TRBD1 TRBV27
TGTGCCAGCAGCGGGACAGGGGTCTCCTATAATTCACCCCTCCACTTT CASSGTGVSYNSPLHF . TRBJ1-6 TRBD1 TRBV9
TGTGCCAGCAGCGTAGGGTCGCTTCCTCGAGAGCTGTTTTTT CASSVGSLPRELFF . TRBJ2-2 . TRBV9
TGCAGTGCCGGGGGAGGGCTGGAGACCCAGTACTTC CSAGGGLETQYF . TRBJ2-5 TRBD2 TRBV20-1
TGTGCCAGCAGCCAAGAAGGATCGGATGAGCAGTTCTTC CASSQEGSDEQFF . TRBJ2-1 . TRBV3-1
TGCGCCAGCAGCTTGGCCCCCGGGACAGGGGCCTACGAGCAGTACTTC CASSLAPGTGAYEQYF . TRBJ2-7 TRBD1 TRBV5-1
TGCAGCGTTGTTGAAGGGGGCTGGGGAGCCAAAAACATTCAGTACTTC CSVVEGGWGAKNIQYF . TRBJ2-4 TRBD1 TRBV29-1